The clone carrying this TCR beta chain was seen a few times. Its specificity is unknown. This CDR3 is 14 amino acids long. With 1 base removed from V and 0 bases from J, the gap between germline ends came to 7 bases. Germline lookup yields CDR1 LGHDT and CDR2 YNNKEL (reference sequence). This sample was included in a study of response to subunit inactivated influenza vaccine. Whole-study findings and limits: The authors proposed limited new T cell recruitment per seasonal influenza vaccination.

TCRdb re-called the RT-PCR reads through MiXCR, storing one row per CDR3 protein. The table lists about 520,000 distinct CDR3 sequences, about 25% of them singletons, with 1.9% in the top ten. The source of this sequence is a man aged 50 or older who received an inactivated influenza vaccine. The chain carries TRBV3-1 and TRBJ2-7; no definite D call. This specimen was CD4+ T cells sorted from PBMCs, taken 5 days after vaccination. The CDR3: CASSQGTDSYEQYF. CDR3 nucleotides: TGTGCCAGCAGCCAAGGGACGGACTCCTACGAGCAGTACTTC.